This is a list of T cell receptor beta chains from one sample in a study of control samples from healthy donors and cancer patients. Assay: immunoSEQ multiplex PCR; the TCRdb copy retains only in-frame clones and omits some. Of around 110,000 clones in the sample, more than 75% were seen once. Sequencing was performed on blood. These receptor sequences come from a woman in her 70s in good health. Both conserved end residues are part of each CDR3. Each record gives: clone size, J gene, D gene, V gene, CDR3 protein, CDR3 DNA. D genes are given only for firm matches. Clone size is stated in some rows and not others, as once, few, many or a class when expanded.

size: -
J: TRBJ2-3
D: -
V: TRBV5-1
CDR3: CASSLDRASTDTQYF
DNA: TGCGCCAGCAGCTTGGACAGGGCTAGCACAGATACGCAGTATTTT

size: -
J: TRBJ2-5
D: TRBD1
V: TRBV14
CDR3: CASSQVTGGQETQYF
DNA: TGTGCCAGCAGCCAGGTTACAGGGGGCCAAGAGACCCAGTACTTC

size: once
J: TRBJ1-6
D: -
V: TRBV4-2
CDR3: CASSQGSSRISPLHF
DNA: TGTGCCAGCAGCCAAGGTAGCTCTAGGATCTCACCCCTCCACTTT

size: -
J: TRBJ2-5
D: -
V: TRBV3-1/TRBV3-2
CDR3: CASSLFRQLGLQTQYF
DNA: TGTGCCAGCAGCCTTTTCCGTCAATTAGGGCTGCAGACCCAGTACTTC

size: -
J: TRBJ1-1
D: -
V: TRBV4-3
CDR3: CASSREGTEAFF
DNA: TGCGCCAGCAGCCGAGAAGGTACTGAAGCTTTCTTT

size: once
J: TRBJ1-2
D: -
V: TRBV6-2/TRBV6-3
CDR3: CASSSGARYGYTF
DNA: TGTGCCAGCAGTTCCGGGGCCCGCTATGGCTACACCTTC

size: -
J: TRBJ1-4
D: TRBD1
V: TRBV7-6
CDR3: CASSLRARPQGATVNEKLFF
DNA: TGTGCCAGCAGCTTAAGGGCCCGCCCACAGGGGGCGACGGTGAATGAAAAACTGTTTTTT

size: once
J: TRBJ2-3
D: TRBD2
V: TRBV18
CDR3: CASSLAGGTDTQYF
DNA: TGTGCCAGCTCATTAGCGGGGGGCACAGATACGCAGTATTTT

size: -
J: TRBJ2-2
D: TRBD2
V: TRBV5-8
CDR3: CASSRGTSSRTGELFF
DNA: TGTGCCAGCAGTCGGGGGACTAGCAGCCGAACCGGGGAGCTGTTTTTT

size: -
J: TRBJ1-4
D: TRBD1
V: TRBV5-1
CDR3: CASSVAGTANEKLFF
DNA: TGCGCCAGCAGCGTCGCCGGGACAGCTAATGAAAAACTGTTTTTT

size: -
J: TRBJ2-2
D: -
V: TRBV6-2/TRBV6-3
CDR3: CASSYSLLRTNTGELFF
DNA: TGTGCCAGCAGTTACTCTCTGTTGCGGACAAACACCGGGGAGCTGTTTTTT

size: -
J: TRBJ2-3
D: -
V: TRBV10-3
CDR3: CAISEAPKGTQYF
DNA: TGTGCCATCAGTGAGGCGCCCAAAGGTACGCAGTATTTT

size: -
J: TRBJ2-7
D: TRBD2
V: TRBV3-1/TRBV3-2
CDR3: CASSQVIYGLGYEQYF
DNA: TGTGCCAGCAGCCAAGTGATTTACGGACTAGGCTACGAGCAGTACTTC

size: -
J: TRBJ1-1
D: TRBD1
V: TRBV10-3
CDR3: CAISEPGQGDEAFF
DNA: TGTGCCATCAGTGAGCCGGGACAGGGGGATGAAGCTTTCTTT

size: -
J: TRBJ1-1
D: -
V: TRBV6-4
CDR3: CASSDSNGFTEAFF
DNA: TGTGCCAGCAGTGACTCGAATGGGTTCACTGAAGCTTTCTTT

size: -
J: TRBJ2-7
D: -
V: TRBV12-3/TRBV12-4
CDR3: CASSLTQADEQYF
DNA: TGTGCCAGCAGTTTGACCCAGGCGGACGAGCAGTACTTC

size: -
J: TRBJ1-1
D: -
V: TRBV7-3
CDR3: CASSLGRMNTEAFF
DNA: TGTGCCAGCAGCTTAGGGCGGATGAACACTGAAGCTTTCTTT

size: -
J: TRBJ1-1
D: TRBD1
V: TRBV3-1/TRBV3-2
CDR3: CASIRTGYTEAFF
DNA: TGTGCCAGCATTCGGACAGGGTACACTGAAGCTTTCTTT

size: -
J: TRBJ2-3
D: TRBD1
V: TRBV7-9
CDR3: CASSFPGQGADTQYF
DNA: TGTGCCAGCAGCTTTCCGGGACAGGGGGCAGATACGCAGTATTTT

size: -
J: TRBJ1-2
D: -
V: TRBV2
CDR3: CASKMEVYGYTF
DNA: TGTGCCAGCAAAATGGAGGTATATGGCTACACCTTC

size: -
J: TRBJ2-7
D: -
V: TRBV29-1
CDR3: CSACPTYEQYF
DNA: TGCAGCGCTTGCCCTACCTACGAGCAGTACTTC

size: -
J: TRBJ1-2
D: TRBD1
V: TRBV6-5
CDR3: CASSYSGQGARGYTF
DNA: TGTGCCAGCAGTTACTCGGGGCAGGGGGCGCGCGGCTACACCTTC

size: -
J: TRBJ1-5
D: -
V: TRBV27
CDR3: CASSLSWGPTIHSNQPQHF
DNA: TGTGCCAGCAGTTTATCATGGGGCCCGACGATCCACAGCAATCAGCCCCAGCATTTT

size: -
J: TRBJ2-5
D: -
V: TRBV3-1/TRBV3-2
CDR3: CASSLITQTQYF
DNA: TGTGCCAGCAGCCTGATCACTCAGACCCAGTACTTC

size: few
J: TRBJ2-3
D: TRBD2
V: TRBV7-3
CDR3: CASSPRPSGAVTQYF
DNA: TGTGCCAGCAGCCCGAGACCTAGCGGGGCCGTTACGCAGTATTTT

size: -
J: TRBJ2-2
D: -
V: TRBV9
CDR3: CASSVRTNTGELFF
DNA: TGTGCCAGCAGCGTTAGGACGAACACCGGGGAGCTGTTTTTT

size: -
J: TRBJ2-5
D: -
V: TRBV10-1
CDR3: CASSEGGSAGETQYF
DNA: TGCGCCAGCAGTGAGGGAGGGAGCGCTGGAGAGACCCAGTACTTC

size: once
J: TRBJ1-1
D: -
V: TRBV4-1
CDR3: CASSPQRGQNTEAFF
DNA: TGCGCCAGCAGCCCGCAAAGGGGACAGAACACTGAAGCTTTCTTT

size: -
J: TRBJ1-2
D: -
V: TRBV27
CDR3: CASSQGQGTYGYTF
DNA: TGTGCCAGCAGCCAGGGGCAGGGGACCTATGGCTACACCTTC

size: -
J: TRBJ2-5
D: -
V: TRBV7-9
CDR3: CASSKTALGKTQYF
DNA: TGTGCCAGCAGCAAGACAGCTCTCGGGAAGACCCAGTACTTC

size: few
J: TRBJ2-7
D: -
V: TRBV10-1
CDR3: CASSEVGTSSYEQYF
DNA: TGCGCCAGCAGTGAAGTCGGGACGTCCAGCTACGAGCAGTACTTC

size: few
J: TRBJ1-6
D: TRBD1
V: TRBV5-1
CDR3: CASSSSGQGNSPLHF
DNA: TGCGCCAGCAGCTCCTCGGGACAGGGTAATTCACCCCTCCACTTT

size: -
J: TRBJ2-5
D: -
V: TRBV5-5
CDR3: CASSLLGAGETQYF
DNA: TGTGCCAGCAGCTTGCTAGGAGCGGGAGAGACCCAGTACTTC

size: -
J: TRBJ1-2
D: -
V: TRBV7-2
CDR3: CASSLAGRGGFGYGYTF
DNA: TGTGCCAGCAGCTTAGCGGGTAGGGGAGGGTTTGGCTATGGCTACACCTTC

size: -
J: TRBJ2-5
D: TRBD1
V: TRBV19
CDR3: CASSISGGQETQYF
DNA: TGTGCCAGTAGTATTTCAGGGGGCCAAGAGACCCAGTACTTC

size: -
J: TRBJ2-3
D: -
V: TRBV7-2
CDR3: CASSLGSLSTDTQYF
DNA: TGTGCCAGCAGCTTAGGCAGCCTTAGCACAGATACGCAGTATTTT

size: -
J: TRBJ1-1
D: -
V: TRBV18
CDR3: CASSPTRANTEAFF
DNA: TGTGCCAGCTCACCAACAAGGGCGAACACTGAAGCTTTCTTT

size: -
J: TRBJ1-2
D: -
V: TRBV4-1
CDR3: CASSQGDGNYGYTF
DNA: TGCGCCAGCAGCCAAGGGGACGGGAACTATGGCTACACCTTC

size: -
J: TRBJ1-6
D: TRBD1
V: TRBV5-6
CDR3: CASSGRDRVYSPLHF
DNA: TGTGCCAGCAGCGGCCGGGACAGGGTTTATTCACCCCTCCACTTT

size: once
J: TRBJ2-5
D: TRBD1
V: TRBV7-2
CDR3: CASSPRTGKYQETQYF
DNA: TGTGCCAGCAGCCCACGGACAGGGAAGTACCAAGAGACCCAGTACTTC

size: -
J: TRBJ2-5
D: TRBD2
V: TRBV6-2/TRBV6-3
CDR3: CASSRGRGGPETQYF
DNA: TGTGCCAGCAGTCGGGGGCGGGGGGGCCCCGAGACCCAGTACTTC

size: -
J: TRBJ1-2
D: -
V: TRBV7-9
CDR3: CASSLEWDAAGYTF
DNA: TGTGCCAGCAGCTTAGAGTGGGACGCAGCTGGCTACACCTTC

size: -
J: TRBJ1-6
D: -
V: TRBV9
CDR3: CASSVATGSYNSPLHF
DNA: TGTGCCAGCAGCGTAGCTACGGGCTCCTATAATTCACCCCTCCACTTT

size: -
J: TRBJ1-4
D: -
V: TRBV4-3
CDR3: CASSQEVGRESEKLFF
DNA: TGCGCCAGCAGCCAAGAGGTGGGCAGGGAGAGTGAAAAACTGTTTTTT

size: -
J: TRBJ1-1
D: TRBD1
V: TRBV2
CDR3: CASRHRGANTEAFF
DNA: TGTGCCAGCAGACACAGGGGGGCGAACACTGAAGCTTTCTTT

size: -
J: TRBJ1-6
D: -
V: TRBV6-4
CDR3: CASRARIWGSPLHF
DNA: TGTGCCAGCCGGGCGAGGATATGGGGATCACCCCTCCACTTT

size: -
J: TRBJ1-2
D: -
V: TRBV4-1
CDR3: CASSQEPGENYGYTF
DNA: TGCGCCAGCAGCCAAGAACCCGGGGAGAACTATGGCTACACCTTC

size: -
J: TRBJ2-7
D: TRBD1
V: TRBV7-6
CDR3: CASSPRGQGYEQYF
DNA: TGTGCCAGCAGCCCAAGGGGACAGGGGTACGAGCAGTACTTC

size: once
J: TRBJ1-3
D: -
V: TRBV27
CDR3: CASSFTSWESYF
DNA: TGTGCCAGCAGTTTTACTAGTTGGGAGTCATATTTT